This TCR beta chain stems from a study of blood T cell repertoires in COVID-19. For the study at large: Specimens from acute and convalescent COVID-19 originated in the United States, Italy and Spain. Nucleic acid was either cDNA or gDNA, and it came from T cells, B-cell-depleted T cells, or PBMCs.

The CDR3 has 13 residues. Germline loops: CDR1 MDHEN, CDR2 SYDVKM. V lost 8 bases to trimming and J lost 5 bases, with 12 bases between them. In the original processing: Reference gene primer amplification in the assay estimated nucleated cell counts. Repertoires were generated with immunoSEQ multiplex PCR, while TCRdb's copy carries only in-frame clones and drops some. V and J calls and clone size are those listed in that table; D and trimming were worked out from the DNA. Of over 200,000 clones in the sample, approximately 82% were seen once. Sequenced: peripheral blood. The V call is TRBV28, the J call TRBJ1-4, with no clear D. The receptor was isolated from a man aged 40-55 years with active or convalescent COVID-19. CDR3 sequence: CASGREGNEKLFF. CDR3 sequence (DNA): TGTGCCAGCGGCCGGGAGGGAAATGAAAAACTGTTTTTT. Based on the CDR3 plus reference TRBV28 and TRBJ1-4, the full variable domain is DVKVTQSSRYLVKRTGEKVFLECVQDMDHENMFWYRQDPGLGLRLIYFSYDVKMKEKGDIPEGYSVSREKKERFSLILESASTNQTSMYLCASGREGNEKLFFGSGTQLSVL.